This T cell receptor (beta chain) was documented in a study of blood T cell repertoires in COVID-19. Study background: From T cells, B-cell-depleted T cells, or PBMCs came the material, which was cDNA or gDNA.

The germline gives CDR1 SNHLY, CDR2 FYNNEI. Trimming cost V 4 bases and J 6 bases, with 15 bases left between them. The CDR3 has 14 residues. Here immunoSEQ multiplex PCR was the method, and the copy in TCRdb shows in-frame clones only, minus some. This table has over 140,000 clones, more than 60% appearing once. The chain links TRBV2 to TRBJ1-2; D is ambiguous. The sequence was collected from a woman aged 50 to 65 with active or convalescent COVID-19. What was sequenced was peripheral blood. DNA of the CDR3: TGTGCCAGCAGTGGGACGTGGGAGTTCAATGGCTACACCTTC. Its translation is CASSGTWEFNGYTF.